This TCR beta chain derives from a study of vaccination effects on CD4 cells after COVID-19 (dated by TCRdb to the early 2020s). About the study as a whole: To identify antigen-specific CD4+ T cell clonotypes by their expansion, the ViraFEST assay first stimulated PBMC with viral peptide pools and then applied TCR sequencing. Across the study, the median time from the second dose to post-vaccine sampling was 72 days (range 14 to 241). Approximately 2 million PBMC per well were cultured in IMDM with about 5.4% human AB serum, roughly 10 IU/ml IL-2 and gentamicin, plus 10 ug/ml peptides. The study compared SARS-CoV-2 spike-specific CD4+ TCR repertoires before and after mRNA vaccination in COVID-19 convalescent patients and infection-naive vaccine recipients. Altogether, approximately 10 COVID-19 convalescent patients and 4 SARS-CoV-2-naive healthy vaccine recipients made up the full study. In the study, cultures from other donors were sequenced using the Oncomine TCR Beta short-read assay on an Illumina iSeq 100. The full study reports these points: At late post-vaccination timepoints, both infection-induced and vaccine-induced clones showed marked clonal contraction, consistent with waning T cell responses. Among healthy vaccine recipients, nearly all vaccine-induced clones were SARS-CoV-2 mono-reactive, and just 1 of 255 was cross-reactive with common cold coronaviruses. Limitations of the study were the small number of convalescent patients and the absence of early post-infection timepoints.

Library generation was performed with the immunoSEQ multiplex PCR assay. TCR beta CDR3 sequencing was performed on DNA from the cultured, isolated CD4+ T cells. As for how the authors treated the data: Non-productive TCR sequences were discarded, and reads were trimmed to the CDR3 region, with only CDR3s of 7 or more amino acids retained. The MANAFEST web app was used to pick out antigen-specific clonotypes by comparing their expansion in peptide wells with that in reference cultures. For clones to be considered positive, expansion at FDR<0.05 versus reference and all other wells, an odds ratio above 5, and a frequency above 0.1% in two replicate wells were required. Cross-reactive clonotypes were defined as significantly expanded in SARS-CoV-2 spike wells and in at least one common cold coronavirus spike condition. Using the stringdist R package, CDR3 similarity was measured by Levenshtein distance, and unrooted trees were constructed with ape in R 3.6.1. TCRdb obtained this table from immuneACCESS and retained in-frame rearrangements with V and J assigned. These tables miss some clones; where compared with another copy, unresolved V genes account for less than half of the shortfall, and the remainder is unexplained. Clonal size and the V and J genes are those of that table, whereas D and trimming came from the DNA. The sample contains 45,000 to 55,000 clones, roughly three quarters of them found a single time. The ten largest make up 6.5% to 7.5% of the sample.

After around 10 days of culture, CD4+ T cells were isolated with the EasySep CD4+ T cell isolation kit. Participants received two doses of either the BNT162b2 or the mRNA-1273 mRNA SARS-CoV-2 vaccine. Healthy vaccine recipients had no prior SARS-CoV-2 infection, confirmed by negative nucleocapsid antibodies before and after vaccination. Half of the culture medium was replaced with fresh IL-2-containing medium on days 3 and 7. Unless noted otherwise, every peptide stimulation condition was cultured in triplicate wells. Using Ficoll-Paque Plus gradient centrifugation, PBMC were separated from whole blood and then either used fresh or cryopreserved at -140C. Genomic DNA was extracted from cultured CD4+ T cells with the QIAamp micro DNA kit. V lost 5 bases and J lost 7 bases; the stretch between them is 11 bases long. Taken from the germline V gene (reference sequence), the CDR1 and CDR2 loops are SEHNR and FQNEAQ. The CDR3 runs 13 amino acids, cysteine and phenylalanine included. The only DNA kept is the CDR3, 39 bases in frame from the first base.

In the case of this clone: Its antigen remains unidentified. No quality values exist for individual bases; no much larger clone is one base distant.

The sequencing used CD4+ T cells from PBMCs cultured without peptide, collected after COVID-19 vaccination. The chain couples TRBV7-9 to TRBJ2-2; the D gene is not confidently resolved. The TCR originated in a human donor who received a COVID-19 vaccine. The DNA sequence reads TGTGCCAGCAGCCCGGTGGGTCGCGGGGAGCTGTTTTTT. The resulting protein is CASSPVGRGELFF.